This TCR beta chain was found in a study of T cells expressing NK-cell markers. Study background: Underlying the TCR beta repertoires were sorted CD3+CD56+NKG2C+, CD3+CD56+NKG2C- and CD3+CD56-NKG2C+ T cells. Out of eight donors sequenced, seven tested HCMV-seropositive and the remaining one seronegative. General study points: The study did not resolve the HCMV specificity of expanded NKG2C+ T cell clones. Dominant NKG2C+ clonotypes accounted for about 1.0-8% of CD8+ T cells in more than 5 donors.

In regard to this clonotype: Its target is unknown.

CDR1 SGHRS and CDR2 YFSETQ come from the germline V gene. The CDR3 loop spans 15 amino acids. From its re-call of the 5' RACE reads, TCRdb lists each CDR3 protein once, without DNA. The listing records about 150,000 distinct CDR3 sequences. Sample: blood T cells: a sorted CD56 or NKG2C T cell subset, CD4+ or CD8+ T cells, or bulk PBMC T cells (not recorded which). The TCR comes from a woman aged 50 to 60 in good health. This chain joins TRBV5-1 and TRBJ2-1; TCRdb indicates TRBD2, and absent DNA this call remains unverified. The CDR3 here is CASSATSGRLNEQFF.